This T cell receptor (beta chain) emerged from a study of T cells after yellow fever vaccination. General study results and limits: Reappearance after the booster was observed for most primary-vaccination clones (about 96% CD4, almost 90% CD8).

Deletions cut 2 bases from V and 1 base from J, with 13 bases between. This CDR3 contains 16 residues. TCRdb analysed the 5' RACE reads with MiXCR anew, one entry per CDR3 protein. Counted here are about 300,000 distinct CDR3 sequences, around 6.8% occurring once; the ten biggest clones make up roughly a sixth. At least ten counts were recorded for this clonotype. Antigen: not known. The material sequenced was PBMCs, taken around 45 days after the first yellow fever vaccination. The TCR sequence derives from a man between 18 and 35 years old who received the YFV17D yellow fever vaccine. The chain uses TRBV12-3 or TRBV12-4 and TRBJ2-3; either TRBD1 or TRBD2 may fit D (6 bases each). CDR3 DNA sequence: TGTGCCAGCAGTTTAAGGACGGGGGCCGGCACAGATACGCAGTATTTT. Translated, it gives CASSLRTGAGTDTQYF.